The TCR beta chain described here comes from a study of beta chain features in type 1 diabetes. Study summary: All samples yielded roughly 110 million examined sorted cells. Findings of the study overall: In every one of the four CD4+ subsets, TCRB CDR3s were moderately but significantly shorter in Type 1 diabetes patients.

Reverse transcription of all isolated RNA meant that expressed TCRB transcripts were sequenced. The protocol was immunoSEQ multiplex PCR, while the TCRdb copy is restricted to in-frame clones and leaves out a portion. The data contain 90,000 to 110,000 clones, 30% to 50% of them singletons. On this clone itself: Its target is not known.

The CDR3 is made up of 13 amino acids. V lost 8 bases to trimming and J lost 4 bases; unmatched junction nucleotides: 6. Germline-derived CDR1 and CDR2 are MGHDK and SYGVNS. CD45RO/CCR7/CD25/CD127/CD95/CD27 staining was used to isolate CD4+ naive, central memory, regulatory and stem cell-like memory cells by sorting. This clonotype was obtained from a woman younger than 35 in good health. The chain employs TRBV25-1 and TRBJ1-2; 8 bases are a match to TRBD1. Sequenced sample: stem cell memory CD4+ T cells from blood. The chain's CDR3 is CASLPTGGYGYTF. The CDR3, as DNA: TGTGCCAGCTTACCCACAGGGGGCTATGGCTACACCTTC.